The 11 T cell receptor beta chains listed next were all sequenced from one sample in a study of T-cell reconstitution after alpha-beta-depleted transplantation in children. Unique molecular identifiers were incorporated when the TCRbeta library was constructed. Each CDR3 protein gets one entry after TCRdb re-called the PCR reads with MiXCR. The sample yields some 390,000 distinct CDR3 sequences, roughly 21% seen once. The input for sequencing was PBMCs from the stem cell graft donor, taken from the stem cell graft. Every receptor here comes from a human donor who donated a stem cell graft to a child with acute myeloid leukemia.

This clonotype is medium-sized in the sample. The chain carries TRBV20-1 and TRBJ1-5, with D tentatively TRBD1 (5 bases). The germline gives CDR1 DFQATT, CDR2 SNEGSKA (reference sequence). CDR3 length equals 16 residues. V was cut by 1 base and J by 0 bases, with 13 bases left in between. The CDR3 spells CSARGIEGYSNQPQHF. The DNA of the CDR3 is TGCAGTGCTAGAGGAATCGAGGGGTATAGCAATCAGCCCCAGCATTTT.

The rearrangement joins TRBV2 to TRBJ1-6, with 8 nucleotides matching TRBD1. V lost 7 bases, J lost 11 bases, and 13 bases stayed unmatched. The CDR3 runs to 15 residues. Germline V CDR1 and CDR2: SNHLY, FYNNEI. The CDR3 nucleotides are TGTGCCAGCATCCCCGACCAGGGGGCAAATGCACCCCTCCACTTT. Protein product: CASIPDQGANAPLHF. Full variable domain (missing parts from reference TRBV2 and TRBJ1-6): EPEVTQTPSHQVTQMGQEVILRCVPISNHLYFYWYRQILGQKVEFLVSFYNNEISEKSEIFDDQFSVERPDGSNFTLKIRSTKLEDSAMYFCASIPDQGANAPLHFGNGTRLTVT.

This clonotype was seen more than once but under ten times. The chain carries TRBV12-3 or TRBV12-4 and TRBJ1-1, with a tentative D call TRBD1 (6 bases). CDR3 length: 14 residues. V lost 2 bases to trimming and J lost 5 bases, with 12 bases between them. CDR3: CASSLWGARTEAFF. DNA of the CDR3: TGTGCCAGCAGTTTATGGGGGGCTAGGACTGAAGCTTTCTTT.

The chain couples TRBV5-1 to TRBJ2-1, with 13 bases matching TRBD2. CDR1 is SGHRS, CDR2 YFSETQ, per germline. The CDR3 has 17 amino acids. The ends lost 2 bases at V and 6 bases at J; junction bases unmatched: 8. The CDR3: CASSFTMRTSGSNEQFF. CDR3 in DNA: TGCGCCAGCAGCTTCACCATGCGGACTAGCGGGAGCAATGAGCAGTTCTTC.

This clonotype was counted ten times or more. The chain recombines TRBV29-1 with TRBJ1-4; maybe TRBD1 (5 bases). V gave up 4 bases and J gave up 0 bases, with 12 bases separating them. The CDR3 runs to 15 residues. Looked up from germline, CDR1 is SQVTM and CDR2 is ANQGSEA. DNA for the CDR3: TGCAGCGTTGGGGCAGGGTATGCAACTAATGAAAAACTGTTTTTT. Protein: CSVGAGYATNEKLFF. The full variable domain, in which reference TRBV29-1 and TRBJ1-4 provide the parts outside the CDR3, is SAVISQKPSRDICQRGTSLTIQCQVDSQVTMMFWYRQQPGQSLTLIATANQGSEATYESGFVIDKFPISRPNLTFSTLTVSNMSPEDSSIYLCSVGAGYATNEKLFFGSGTQLSVL.

The count of this clonotype is one. The CDR3 region is CSARGFNTEAFF. The CDR3 nucleotides read TGCAGTGCCCGTGGATTTAACACTGAAGCTTTCTTT. The chain has TRBV20-1 and TRBJ1-1; no clear D gene. CDR1 DFQATT and CDR2 SNEGSKA come from the germline V gene (reference sequence). The V and J ends lost 6 bases and 2 bases respectively, with 10 bases between them. This CDR3 has 12 amino acids.

The V gene is TRBV6-1, the J gene TRBJ2-2; D is uncertain. Per the germline V gene, CDR1 is MNHNS and CDR2 is SASEGT. Between the trimmed V and J ends, which lost 4 bases and 5 bases, there was a span of 8 bases. CDR3 length: 13 residues. For the CDR3, the DNA is TGTGCCAGCAGTGCTCTCGGGACCGGGGAGCTGTTTTTT. As protein: CASSALGTGELFF.

The V and J genes are TRBV6-2 or TRBV6-3 and TRBJ1-5; 10 bases are shared with TRBD1. Germline CDR1 reads MNHEY; CDR2 reads SVGEGT. The ends lost 0 bases at V and 5 bases at J; junction bases unmatched: 4. The CDR3 spans 16 residues. The CDR3 loop reads CASSYSGTGEYQPQHF. CDR3 nucleotide sequence: TGTGCCAGCAGTTACTCTGGGACAGGGGAGTATCAGCCCCAGCATTTT.

This clonotype was counted between two and nine times. A much larger clone is a single base away; this may be a read error. The chain carries TRBV12-3 or TRBV12-4 and TRBJ1-2; D is ambiguous. V was shortened by 2 bases and J by 7 bases, with 5 bases between the two germline ends. The CDR3 spans 11 residues. CDR3 nucleotides: TGTGCCAGCAGTTTACGGTCTGGCTACACCTTC. This sequence encodes CASSLRSGYTF.

This clonotype was seen a few times. This chain joins TRBV5-1 and TRBJ2-6; the D is unclear. This CDR3 is 16 amino acids long. The V and J ends lost 5 bases and 1 base respectively, with 13 bases between them. From germline, CDR1 is SGHRS and CDR2 YFSETQ. CDR3 sequence reads: CASSFTKGSGANVLTF. CDR3 DNA: TGCGCCAGCAGTTTTACGAAGGGTTCTGGGGCCAACGTCCTGACTTTC.

This clonotype was recorded a few times. The CDR3: CSVDTGGAVGELFF. The CDR3 DNA sequence: TGCAGCGTTGATACGGGGGGGGCTGTTGGGGAGCTGTTTTTT. The gene calls are TRBV29-1 and TRBJ2-2, with 8 bases fitting TRBD2. J gave up 8 bases and V 3 bases, and 8 bases lay outside the gene matches. Germline V gives CDR1 SQVTM, CDR2 ANQGSEA. This CDR3 comprises 14 residues.